This paragraph reports one T cell receptor (beta chain). The record originates from a study of blood T cell repertoires in COVID-19. Study in general: Sites across the United States, Italy and Spain contributed samples from acute and convalescent COVID-19. T cells, B-cell-depleted T cells, or PBMCs provided the cDNA or gDNA that served as material.

The CDR3 has 14 residues. V shed 4 bases, J shed 4 bases, and the junction held 4 bases outside the gene matches. In germline, CDR1 is SGHRS, CDR2 YFSETQ. Under the authors' procedure: For nucleated cells, counts were estimated from reference gene primer amplification. The assay was immunoSEQ multiplex PCR, and TCRdb's table has in-frame clones only and misses some. Clone size and the V and J calls come from that table; the DNA yielded D and trimming. Of 110,000 to 150,000 clones detected, around 90% appear once; the ten largest clones hold approximately 10%. This chain uses TRBV5-1 with TRBJ1-2; 10 bases map to TRBD1. The TCR sequence derives from a woman at least 80 years old with acute or convalescent COVID-19. Sequenced material: peripheral blood. CDR3 sequence: CASSAGQGVYGYTF. The CDR3 DNA reads as TGCGCCAGCAGCGCCGGACAGGGGGTCTATGGCTACACCTTC.